The 3 T cell receptor beta chains given below trace back to one sample, sequenced in a study of cytomegalovirus exposure and HLA in healthy donors. TCRdb's copy holds only in-frame clones and misses some; the assay was immunoSEQ multiplex PCR. The repertoire has more than 150,000 clones, 84% of them found once; the top ten carry roughly 7.5%. Sequenced sample: PBMCs. These receptors all stem from a man younger than 35 in good health and CMV-seropositive.

The chain recombines TRBV7-3 with TRBJ2-3; perhaps TRBD2 as D (6 bases). The length of the CDR3 is 14 residues. The germline V gene encodes CDR1 SGHTA and CDR2 FQGTGA. V was shortened by 6 bases and J by 2 bases, with 12 bases between the two germline ends. The CDR3 loop reads CASRAGTATDTQYF. The CDR3 bases are TGTGCCAGCAGGGCCGGGACTGCCACAGATACGCAGTATTTT.

The rearrangement uses TRBV27 and TRBJ2-7; 9 bases line up with TRBD2. V shed 5 bases and J 4 bases; nucleotides not matched to a gene: 3. From germline, CDR1 is MNHEY and CDR2 SMNVEV (reference sequence). The CDR3 is 13 amino acids. DNA for the CDR3: TGTGCCAGCAGTATTAGCGGGAGTTACGAGCAGTACTTC. This encodes CASSISGSYEQYF.

This clone was seen many times. This rearrangement joins TRBV9 to TRBJ1-2; possibly TRBD1 for D (6 bases). The CDR3 runs 14 residues. With 0 bases removed from V and 7 bases from J, the gap between germline ends came to 13 bases. Germline-derived CDR1 and CDR2 are SGDLS and YYNGEE. The CDR3 coding sequence is TGTGCCAGCAGCGTAGGAGCAGGGGAGTTTGGCTACACCTTC. Translation gives CASSVGAGEFGYTF.